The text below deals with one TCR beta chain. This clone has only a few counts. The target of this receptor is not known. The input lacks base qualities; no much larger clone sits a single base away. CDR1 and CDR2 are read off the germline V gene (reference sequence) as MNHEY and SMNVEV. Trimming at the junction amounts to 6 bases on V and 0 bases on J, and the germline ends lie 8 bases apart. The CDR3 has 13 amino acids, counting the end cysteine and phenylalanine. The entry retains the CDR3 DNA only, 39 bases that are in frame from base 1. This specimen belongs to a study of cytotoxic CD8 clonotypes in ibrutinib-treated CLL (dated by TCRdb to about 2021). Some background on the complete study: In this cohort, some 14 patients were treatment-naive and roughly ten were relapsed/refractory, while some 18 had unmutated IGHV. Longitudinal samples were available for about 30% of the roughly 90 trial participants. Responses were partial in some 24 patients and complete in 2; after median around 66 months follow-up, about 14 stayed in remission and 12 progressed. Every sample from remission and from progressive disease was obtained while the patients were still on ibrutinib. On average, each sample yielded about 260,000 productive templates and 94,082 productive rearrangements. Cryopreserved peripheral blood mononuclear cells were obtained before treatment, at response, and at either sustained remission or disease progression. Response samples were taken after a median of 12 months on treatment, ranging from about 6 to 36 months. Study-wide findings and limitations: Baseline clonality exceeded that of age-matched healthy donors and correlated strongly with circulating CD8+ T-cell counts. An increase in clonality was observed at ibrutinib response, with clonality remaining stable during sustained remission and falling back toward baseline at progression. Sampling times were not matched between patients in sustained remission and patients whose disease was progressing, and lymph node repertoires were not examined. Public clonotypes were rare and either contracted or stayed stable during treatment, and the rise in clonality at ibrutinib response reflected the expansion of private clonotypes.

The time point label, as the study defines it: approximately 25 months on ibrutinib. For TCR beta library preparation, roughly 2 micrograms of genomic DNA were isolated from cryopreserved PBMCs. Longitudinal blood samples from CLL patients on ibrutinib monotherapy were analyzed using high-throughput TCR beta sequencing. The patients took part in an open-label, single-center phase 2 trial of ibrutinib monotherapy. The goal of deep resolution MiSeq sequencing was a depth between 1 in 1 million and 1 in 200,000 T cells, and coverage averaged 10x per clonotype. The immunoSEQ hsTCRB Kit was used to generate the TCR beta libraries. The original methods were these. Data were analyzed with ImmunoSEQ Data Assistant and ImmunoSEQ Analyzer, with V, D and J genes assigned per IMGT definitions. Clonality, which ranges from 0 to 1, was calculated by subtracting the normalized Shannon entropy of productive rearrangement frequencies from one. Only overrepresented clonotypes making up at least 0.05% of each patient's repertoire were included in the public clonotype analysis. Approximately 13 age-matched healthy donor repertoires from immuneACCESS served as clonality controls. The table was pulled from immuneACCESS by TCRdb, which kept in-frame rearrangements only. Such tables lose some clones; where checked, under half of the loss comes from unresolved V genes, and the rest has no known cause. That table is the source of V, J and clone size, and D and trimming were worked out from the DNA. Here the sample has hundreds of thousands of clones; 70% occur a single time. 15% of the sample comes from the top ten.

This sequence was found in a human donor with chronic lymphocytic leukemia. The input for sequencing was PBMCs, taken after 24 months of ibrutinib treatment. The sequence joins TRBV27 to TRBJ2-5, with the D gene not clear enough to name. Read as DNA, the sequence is TGTGCCAGCAGCTCATGGTACCAAGAGACCCAGTACTTC. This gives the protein CASSSWYQETQYF.